A selection of T cell receptor beta chains follows, all from one sample in a study of shared clonotypes between healthy human individuals. The method was immunoSEQ multiplex PCR; TCRdb's version includes in-frame clones alone and lacks a portion of them. The table shows around 1.4 million clones, with 98% occurring only once. The sample was naive CD4+ T cells sorted from blood. Every receptor here comes from a man aged 25-45 years in good health. The CDR3 runs from the conserved cysteine through the conserved F or W. Fields, in order: V gene, clone size, D gene, J gene, CDR3 DNA, CDR3 protein. A D gene is named only where the DNA matches it firmly. Clone size is not always given. Where it is, it says once, few, many or a class for expanded clones.

>TRBV4-1|NA|NA|TRBJ1-5
TGCGCCAGCAGCCAGGCACAGGGAGGCAATCAGCCCCAGCATTTT
CASSQAQGGNQPQHF
>TRBV18|NA|TRBD1|TRBJ2-3
TGTGCCAGCTCACCACCTCGGACAGGGAGCACAGATACGCAGTATTTT
CASSPPRTGSTDTQYF
>TRBV10-1|NA|NA|TRBJ2-1
TGCGCCAGTAGACGACAGGAGAGCTCCTACAATGAGCAGTTCTTC
CASRRQESSYNEQFF
>TRBV28|NA|NA|TRBJ2-7
TGTGCCAGCAGTTTCGGGGACATCGCCTACGAGCAGTACTTC
CASSFGDIAYEQYF
>TRBV29-1|NA|NA|TRBJ2-7
TGCAGCGTTAGCGGTAATAAGGGCCGGTTCTACGAGCAGTACTTC
CSVSGNKGRFYEQYF
>TRBV10-3|NA|TRBD2|TRBJ2-2
TGTGCCATCAGCCCGACTAGCGGGGGGAACACCGGGGAGCTGTTTTTT
CAISPTSGGNTGELFF
>TRBV28|NA|TRBD2|TRBJ2-5
TGTGCCAGCAGTTTATATCGGAGCGGGAGGACCCAGTACTTC
CASSLYRSGRTQYF
>TRBV5-1|NA|NA|TRBJ1-1
TGCGCCAGCAGCTTGGCAGGAAAGGCGTTCACTGAAGCTTTCTTT
CASSLAGKAFTEAFF
>TRBV5-4|few|NA|TRBJ1-2
TGTGCCAGCAGCTTGAAAGTTAACTATGGCTACACCTTC
CASSLKVNYGYTF
>TRBV5-1|NA|NA|TRBJ2-2
TGCGCCAGCAGCTTGGCCTTCGGGGAGCTGTTTTTT
CASSLAFGELFF
>TRBV5-1|NA|NA|TRBJ2-1
TGCGCCAGCACTTCCCGGGAACAAAGGGTCAATGAGCAGTTCTTC
CASTSREQRVNEQFF
>TRBV6-4|NA|TRBD2|TRBJ2-3
TGTGCCAGCAGTACGGGACTAGCGGGAGTACCTCCTAGCACAGATACGCAGTATTTT
CASSTGLAGVPPSTDTQYF
>TRBV7-9|NA|TRBD1|TRBJ1-5
TGTGCCAGCAGCCTTCTGGGACAGAATCAGCCCCAGCATTTT
CASSLLGQNQPQHF
>TRBV27|NA|NA|TRBJ1-1
TGTGCCAGCAGTTTATCGCCCTACAGGGCCATGAACACTGAAGCTTTCTTT
CASSLSPYRAMNTEAFF
>TRBV7-2|NA|NA|TRBJ2-3
TGTGCCAGCAGCTTAGCGGGGGTAGGCGGCTTGAGCACAGATACGCAGTATTTT
CASSLAGVGGLSTDTQYF
>TRBV10-2|NA|TRBD2|TRBJ2-7
TGCGCCAGCAGTGAAACGGGACTAATCTACGAGCAGTACTTC
CASSETGLIYEQYF
>TRBV9|NA|NA|TRBJ2-4
TGTGCCAGCAGCGTAGAGGGCTCAGCGACAAAAAACATTCAGTACTTC
CASSVEGSATKNIQYF
>TRBV27|NA|TRBD2|TRBJ2-4
TGTGCCAGCAGCCCCGGGCGCGGGGGGCTAGCCAAAAACATTCAGTACTTC
CASSPGRGGLAKNIQYF
>TRBV28|NA|NA|TRBJ2-5
TGTGCCAGCAGTAAGCTAGCTGAGACCCAGTACTTC
CASSKLAETQYF
>TRBV9|NA|NA|TRBJ2-3
TGTGCCAGCAGCCCGAGGACGCACACAGATACGCAGTATTTT
CASSPRTHTDTQYF
>TRBV30|NA|TRBD1|TRBJ2-7
TGTGCCTGGACGGACAGGCCCTACGAGCAGTACTTC
CAWTDRPYEQYF
>TRBV9|NA|NA|TRBJ2-1
TGTGCCAGCAGCGGCCGGGACTTCCTTATCGGTGAGCAGTTCTTC
CASSGRDFLIGEQFF
>TRBV5-1|NA|NA|TRBJ2-5
TGCGCCAGCAGCTCTGACTCCTGGGAGACCCAGTACTTC
CASSSDSWETQYF
>TRBV7-6|NA|TRBD1|TRBJ2-3
TGTGCCAGCAGCCGTGGACAGGGTCATTCAGATACGCAGTATTTT
CASSRGQGHSDTQYF